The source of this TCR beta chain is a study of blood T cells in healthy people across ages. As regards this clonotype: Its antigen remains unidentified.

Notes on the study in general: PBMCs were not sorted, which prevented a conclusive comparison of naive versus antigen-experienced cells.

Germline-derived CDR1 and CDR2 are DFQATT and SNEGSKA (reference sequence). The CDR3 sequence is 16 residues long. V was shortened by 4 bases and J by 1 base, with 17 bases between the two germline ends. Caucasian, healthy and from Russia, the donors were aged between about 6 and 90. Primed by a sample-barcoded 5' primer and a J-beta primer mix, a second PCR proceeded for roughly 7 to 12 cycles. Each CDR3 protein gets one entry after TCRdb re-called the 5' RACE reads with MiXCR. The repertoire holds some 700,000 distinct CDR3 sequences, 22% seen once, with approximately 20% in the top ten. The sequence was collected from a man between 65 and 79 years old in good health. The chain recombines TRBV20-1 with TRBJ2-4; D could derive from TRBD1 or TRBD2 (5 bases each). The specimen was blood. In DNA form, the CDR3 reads TGCAGTGCTAAACCCGGGGCGATCTTTGCCAAAAACATTCAGTACTTC. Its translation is CSAKPGAIFAKNIQYF.